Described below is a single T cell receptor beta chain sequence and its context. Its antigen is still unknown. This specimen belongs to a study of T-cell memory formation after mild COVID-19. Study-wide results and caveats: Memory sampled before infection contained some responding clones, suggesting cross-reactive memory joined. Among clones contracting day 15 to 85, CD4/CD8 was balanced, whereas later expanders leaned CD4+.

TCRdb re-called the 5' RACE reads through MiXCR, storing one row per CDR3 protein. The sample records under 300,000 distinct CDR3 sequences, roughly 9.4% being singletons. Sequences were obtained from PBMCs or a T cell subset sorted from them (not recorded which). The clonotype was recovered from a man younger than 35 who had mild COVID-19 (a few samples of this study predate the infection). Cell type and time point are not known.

The chain's CDR3 is CASSFDRAPTNEKLFF. As DNA, the CDR3 is TGTGCCAGCAGTTTTGACAGGGCCCCAACTAATGAAAAACTGTTTTTT. The genes are TRBV12-3 or TRBV12-4 and TRBJ1-4; 7 positions match TRBD1. The V gene end was trimmed by 3 bases and the J gene end by 0 bases; junction bases not matched to a gene: 4. The CDR3 is made up of 16 amino acids.